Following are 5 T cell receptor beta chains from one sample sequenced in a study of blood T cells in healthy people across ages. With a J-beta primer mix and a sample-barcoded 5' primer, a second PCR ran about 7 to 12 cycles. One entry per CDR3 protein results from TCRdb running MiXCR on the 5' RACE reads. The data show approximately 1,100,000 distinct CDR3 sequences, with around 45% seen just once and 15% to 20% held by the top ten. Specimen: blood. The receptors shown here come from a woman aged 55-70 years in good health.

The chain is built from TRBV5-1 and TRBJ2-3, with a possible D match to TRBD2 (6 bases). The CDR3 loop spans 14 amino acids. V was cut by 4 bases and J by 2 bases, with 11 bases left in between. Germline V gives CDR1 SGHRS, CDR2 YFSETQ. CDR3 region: CASSHSGDTDTQYF. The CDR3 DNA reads TGCGCCAGCAGCCATAGCGGCGACACAGATACGCAGTATTTT.

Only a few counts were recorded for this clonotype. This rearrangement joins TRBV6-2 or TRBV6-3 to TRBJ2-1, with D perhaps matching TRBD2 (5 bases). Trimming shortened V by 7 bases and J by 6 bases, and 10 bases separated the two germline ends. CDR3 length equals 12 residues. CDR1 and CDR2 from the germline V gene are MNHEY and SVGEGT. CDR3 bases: TGTGCCAGCACCCCAGAGGGCAATGAGCAGTTCTTC. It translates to CASTPEGNEQFF.

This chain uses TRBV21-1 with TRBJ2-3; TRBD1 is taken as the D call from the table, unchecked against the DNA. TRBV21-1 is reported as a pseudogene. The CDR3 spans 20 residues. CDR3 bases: TGTGCCAGCAGCAAAGAAGCAAGGACAGGCCAAGACTCTAGCACAGATACGCAGTATTTT. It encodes CASSKEARTGQDSSTDTQYF.

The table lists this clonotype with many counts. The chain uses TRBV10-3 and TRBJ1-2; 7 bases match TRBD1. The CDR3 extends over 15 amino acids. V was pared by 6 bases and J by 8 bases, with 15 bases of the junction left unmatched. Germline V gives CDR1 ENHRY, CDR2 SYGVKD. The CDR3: CAIRPTTDRIGGYTF. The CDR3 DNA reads TGTGCCATCAGACCAACCACGGACAGGATTGGAGGCTACACCTTC.

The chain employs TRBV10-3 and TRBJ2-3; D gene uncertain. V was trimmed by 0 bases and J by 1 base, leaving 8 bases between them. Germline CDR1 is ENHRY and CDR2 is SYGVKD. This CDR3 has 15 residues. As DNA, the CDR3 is TGTGCCATCAGTGAGTCCATTTCTGGCACAGATACGCAGTATTTT. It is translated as CAISESISGTDTQYF.